The 10 T cell receptor beta chains listed next were all sequenced from one sample in a study of blood T cell repertoires in COVID-19. Only in-frame clones appear in the TCRdb table, and some are missing; sequencing was by immunoSEQ multiplex PCR. This sample has tens of thousands of clones, with approximately 80% found just once. Sequencing was done on a sample of peripheral blood. These receptors all stem from a human donor in a cohort sampled during active COVID-19.

The rearrangement joins TRBV2 to TRBJ2-7, with TRBD2 identical over 16 bases. Germline V gene sequence: CDR1 SNHLY, CDR2 FYNNEI. V lost 4 bases, J lost 1 base, and 4 bases stayed unmatched. The CDR3 length is 17 residues. DNA for the CDR3: TGTGCCAGCAGTGGCCCGGGACTAGCGGGAGGGTCCTACGAGCAGTACTTC. Translating it yields CASSGPGLAGGSYEQYF. Variable domain in full (rest from reference TRBV2 and TRBJ2-7): EPEVTQTPSHQVTQMGQEVILRCVPISNHLYFYWYRQILGQKVEFLVSFYNNEISEKSEIFDDQFSVERPDGSNFTLKIRSTKLEDSAMYFCASSGPGLAGGSYEQYFGPGTRLTVT.

This clone showed up just a few times. CDR3 sequence reads: CAWSGGLDNSPLHF. In nucleotides, the CDR3 is TGTGCCTGGAGTGGAGGTCTGGATAATTCACCCCTCCACTTT. The chain carries TRBV30 and TRBJ1-6; D gene ambiguous. The germline gives CDR1 GTSNPN, CDR2 SVGIG (reference sequence). There are 14 residues in the CDR3. Trimming removed 1 base at V and 5 bases at J, with 9 bases between.

The chain couples TRBV6-5 to TRBJ1-3; 7 bases match TRBD1. The junction had 7 bases not matched to a gene; V was cut back by 7 bases and J by 4 bases. The germline gives CDR1 MNHEY, CDR2 SVGAGI. The CDR3 runs to 14 residues. CDR3 loop: CASTSDRVGNTIYF. The CDR3 region has the DNA TGTGCCAGCACCTCTGACAGGGTCGGAAACACCATATATTTT.

This chain joins TRBV27 and TRBJ1-1; D is uncertain. Germline loops: CDR1 MNHEY, CDR2 SMNVEV (reference sequence). V was trimmed by 5 bases and J by 6 bases, leaving 16 bases between them. This CDR3 is 14 amino acids long. The CDR3 coding sequence is TGTGCCAGCAGTCCCTCGGGGAGATCCCCTGAAGCTTTCTTT. Protein: CASSPSGRSPEAFF.

The chain is built from TRBV5-1 and TRBJ1-6, with D unclear. V was trimmed by 0 bases and J by 0 bases, leaving 7 bases between them. The CDR3 is 16 amino acids. Germline V lookup: CDR1 SGHRS, CDR2 YFSETQ. CDR3 nucleotides: TGCGCCAGCAGCTTGGTCTCGAGCTCCTATAATTCACCCCTCCACTTT. This encodes CASSLVSSSYNSPLHF.

The rearrangement links TRBV28 to TRBJ2-7; TRBD2 is a possible D gene (7 bases). This CDR3 spans 16 amino acids. Germline lookup yields CDR1 MDHEN and CDR2 SYDVKM. Trimming removed 3 bases at V and 5 bases at J, with 20 bases between. CDR3 coding DNA: TGTGCCAGCAGTTTTCTGGGCAGGGGAGGGTCCCACGAGCAGTACTTC. This encodes CASSFLGRGGSHEQYF.

The chain carries TRBV5-8 and TRBJ2-7; D call uncertain. In germline, CDR1 is SGHTS, CDR2 YDEGEE. V was clipped by 6 bases and J by 0 bases, with 16 bases between them. This CDR3 has 15 residues. CDR3 region: CASIPKEWSSYEQYF. In nucleotides, the CDR3 is TGTGCCAGCATCCCGAAGGAATGGAGCTCCTACGAGCAGTACTTC.

CDR3 sequence reads: CASSFVANEQFF. The CDR3 bases are TGCGCCAGCAGCTTTGTAGCCAATGAGCAGTTCTTC. V usage is TRBV5-1 and J usage is TRBJ2-1; D call uncertain. Germline V gives CDR1 SGHRS, CDR2 YFSETQ. CDR3 size: 12 residues. The germline V and J ends were trimmed by 2 bases and 6 bases, with 6 bases remaining between them.

The rearrangement joins TRBV6-5 to TRBJ2-7, with TRBD2 matching over 8 bases. From germline, CDR1 is MNHEY and CDR2 SVGAGI. The CDR3 is 15 residues long. The junction had 10 bases not matched to a gene; V was cut back by 7 bases and J by 2 bases. The CDR3 reads CASTLTSGGPYEQYF. The CDR3 nucleotides read TGTGCCAGCACCCTCACTAGCGGAGGCCCCTACGAGCAGTACTTC.

The gene calls are TRBV6-6 and TRBJ1-3; 9 bases map to TRBD1. After removal of 5 bases from V and 2 bases from J, the junction contained 13 bases not matched to a gene. CDR3 size: 18 residues. Germline V CDR1 and CDR2: MNHNY, SVGAGI (reference sequence). CDR3 bases: TGTGCCAGCAGTCGCGGACAGGGGAAAAAGGGTACTGGAAACACCATATATTTT. This encodes CASSRGQGKKGTGNTIYF.